Listed below are T cell receptor beta chains from one sample, sequenced in a study of T-cell memory formation after mild COVID-19. TCRdb analysed the 5' RACE reads with MiXCR anew, one entry per CDR3 protein. The table shows 98,000 or so distinct CDR3 sequences, with roughly 19% occurring only once. Sequencing input: PBMCs or a T cell subset sorted from them (not recorded which). The origin of the receptors is a man between 18 and 29 years old who had mild COVID-19 (a few samples of this study predate the infection). Cell type and time point are not known. Each CDR3 is given with its conserved first and last residue. A D gene is named only where the DNA matches it firmly. Not every row has a clone size; where given, it reads once, few, many or a size class.

j_call,v_call,d_call,clone_size,cdr3_aa,cdr3_nt
TRBJ2-7,TRBV6-2/TRBV6-3,TRBD2,.,CASTNKGGYEQYF,TGTGCCAGCACCAACAAGGGAGGGTACGAGCAGTACTTC
TRBJ2-5,TRBV5-1,TRBD2,few,CASSRGGETQYF,TGCGCCAGCAGCCGGGGGGGAGAGACCCAGTACTTC
TRBJ1-2,TRBV12-3/TRBV12-4,.,.,CASGINYGYTF,TGTGCCAGCGGGATTAACTATGGCTACACCTTC
TRBJ1-1,TRBV7-2,.,.,CASSEDSNTEAFF,TGTGCCAGCAGCGAGGACTCGAACACTGAAGCTTTCTTT
TRBJ1-1,TRBV7-2,.,few,CASSVYSRAEAFF,TGTGCCAGCAGCGTCTATTCTCGGGCTGAAGCTTTCTTT
TRBJ2-1,TRBV10-3,.,few,CAISGGISSYNEQFF,TGTGCCATCAGTGGGGGAATCAGCTCCTACAATGAGCAGTTCTTC
TRBJ2-5,TRBV5-1,TRBD2,few,CASNRDGGDQETQYF,TGCGCCAGCAATCGGGACGGGGGGGATCAAGAGACCCAGTACTTC
TRBJ1-1,TRBV18,.,.,CASSPSVAGTEAFF,TGTGCCAGCTCACCAAGTGTTGCAGGCACTGAAGCTTTCTTT
TRBJ1-2,TRBV7-3,TRBD1,.,CASSWGQAYGYTF,TGTGCCAGCAGCTGGGGACAGGCCTATGGCTACACCTTC
TRBJ1-4,TRBV7-9,.,few,CASSLERAASTNEKLFF,TGTGCCAGCAGCTTAGAAAGGGCCGCCTCAACTAATGAAAAACTGTTTTTT
TRBJ2-5,TRBV10-3,TRBD2,few,CAIKPGLDETQYF,TGTGCCATCAAACCGGGACTAGATGAGACCCAGTACTTC
TRBJ2-3,TRBV6-6,TRBD1,.,CASSWTGEDTQYF,TGTGCCAGCAGCTGGACAGGGGAAGATACGCAGTATTTT
TRBJ2-3,TRBV20-1,.,.,CSARGGQDTQYF,TGCAGTGCTAGAGGGGGCCAAGATACGCAGTATTTT
TRBJ2-7,TRBV29-1,.,few,CSVRGGRDHEQYF,TGCAGCGTTCGCGGGGGCAGGGATCACGAGCAGTACTTC
TRBJ2-7,TRBV5-1,TRBD1,few,CASSLAGQTGEQYF,TGCGCCAGCAGCTTGGCGGGACAGACCGGGGAGCAGTACTTC
TRBJ2-7,TRBV7-2,TRBD2,many,CASSLAPSSGGSLSYEQYF,TGTGCCAGCAGCTTAGCGCCAAGTAGCGGGGGTAGCCTGTCCTACGAGCAGTACTTC
TRBJ1-5,TRBV7-9,TRBD1,few,CASRAGQGAGQPQHF,TGTGCCAGCAGGGCGGGACAGGGGGCAGGTCAGCCCCAGCATTTT
TRBJ2-3,TRBV11-2,TRBD2,few,CASSLVAGASTDTQYF,TGTGCCAGCAGCTTAGTAGCGGGGGCCAGCACAGATACGCAGTATTTT
TRBJ2-2,TRBV4-1,.,few,CAISQGAGELFF,TGCGCCATCAGCCAAGGGGCCGGGGAGCTGTTTTTT
TRBJ2-5,TRBV7-2,TRBD1,.,CASSFTGGETQYF,TGTGCCAGCAGCTTTACAGGGGGCGAGACCCAGTACTTC
TRBJ2-5,TRBV7-9,.,few,CASSFTRWETQYF,TGTGCCAGCAGCTTTACACGGTGGGAGACCCAGTACTTC
TRBJ1-5,TRBV20-1,.,.,CSARDRGGYQPQHF,TGCAGTGCTAGAGATCGGGGGGGCTATCAGCCCCAGCATTTT
TRBJ2-5,TRBV5-6,.,few,CASSRKGDQETQYF,TGTGCCAGCAGTAGGAAGGGAGACCAAGAGACCCAGTACTTC
TRBJ2-1,TRBV20-1,.,few,CSARDLSGRLAYNEQFF,TGCAGTGCTAGAGACCTAAGCGGGCGGCTAGCCTACAATGAGCAGTTCTTC
TRBJ1-6,TRBV2,.,few,CASSDQGWNSPLHF,TGTGCCAGCAGTGACCAGGGTTGGAATTCACCCCTCCACTTT
TRBJ2-3,TRBV7-2,.,few,CASSLARNTDTQYF,TGTGCCAGCAGCTTAGCACGAAACACAGATACGCAGTATTTT